These 9 T cell receptor beta chains came from one sample sequenced in a study of T cell responses to AZD1222 COVID-19 vaccine (dated by TCRdb to 2020 to 2023). In light of the paper, this sample's time point label describes: baseline before first vaccination. Receptors were amplified or captured by the immunoSEQ multiplex PCR assay. Here the immuneACCESS table is served through TCRdb, limited to in-frame sequences with V and J called. Missing clones are a known gap in these copies; in checked studies unresolved V genes cover under half, and the rest lacks a known reason. For this sample the table gives some 120,000 clones, of which 70% to 90% were detected only once. Approximately 8.8% of the sample is taken by the ten largest. Material: peripheral blood, obtained on day 0 of AZD1222 vaccination. These receptor sequences come from an adult in good health.

In the case of this clone: Its ends do not fully match the called genes, so a read error is possible. The rearrangement uses TRBV3-1 (or the pseudogene TRBV3-2) and TRBJ1-6; D might be TRBD1 (5 bases). This CDR3 is built from 14 residues. Germline CDR1 LGHDT, CDR2 YNNKEL (reference sequence). CDR3 sequence reads: CASSQDFGTRAREF. The DNA of the CDR3 is TGTGCCAGCAGCCAAGATTTCGGGACCAGGGCCAGGGAGTTC.

The CDR3 protein is CASSDSDRGKAFF. The CDR3 DNA reads TGTGCCAGCAGTGACTCGGACAGGGGAAAAGCTTTCTTT. The chain recombines TRBV6-4 with TRBJ1-1; TRBD1 agrees at 9 bases. The CDR3 runs 13 residues. V shed 0 bases, J shed 9 bases, and the junction held 2 bases outside the gene matches. Germline CDR1 MRHNA, CDR2 SNTAGT.

The V call is TRBV13, the J call TRBJ1-4, with D tentatively TRBD1 (6 bases). Germline loops: CDR1 PRHDT, CDR2 FYEKMQ (reference sequence). This CDR3 contains 14 residues. The V end was cut by 1 base, the J end by 10 bases, with 13 bases between. The chain's CDR3 is CASSLAGAHGKLFF. The CDR3, as DNA: TGTGCCAGCAGCTTAGCGGGGGCCCACGGAAAACTGTTTTTT.

The CDR3 nucleotides are TGTGCCAGTAGTATAGCCCCGGACGGCTACAATCAGCCCCAGCATTTT. It codes for CASSIAPDGYNQPQHF. The chain has TRBV19 and TRBJ1-5; D remains unclear. V was clipped by 1 base and J by 3 bases, with 13 bases between them. Germline CDR1 and CDR2: LNHDA and SQIVND (reference sequence). This CDR3 has 16 residues. Combining the CDR3 with reference TRBV19 and TRBJ1-5 gives the whole variable domain DGGITQSPKYLFRKEGQNVTLSCEQNLNHDAMYWYRQDPGQGLRLIYYSQIVNDFQKGDIAEGYSVSREKKESFPLTVTSAQKNPTAFYLCASSIAPDGYNQPQHFGDGTRLSIL.

The genes are TRBV7-3 and TRBJ2-5; 15 bases are a match to TRBD2. Trimming removed 2 bases from V and 4 bases from J; junction bases left unmatched: 5. The CDR3 consists of 17 residues. Per germline, CDR1 SGHTA and CDR2 FQGTGA. CDR3 coding DNA: TGTGCCAGCAGCTTAGGGACTAGCGGGAGGAAGGGAGAGACCCAGTACTTC. Residues: CASSLGTSGRKGETQYF.

CDR3 bases: TGTGCCTGGCTTCGGAGCTCCTACAATGAGCAGTTCTTC. Its protein product is CAWLRSSYNEQFF. The chain has TRBV30 and TRBJ2-1, with D hard to call. The V gene's germline CDR1 is GTSNPN and CDR2 SVGIG (reference sequence). Between the trimmed V and J ends, which lost 5 bases and 0 bases, there was a span of 8 bases. This CDR3 is built from 13 residues.

The J gene is TRBJ1-6, the V gene TRBV2; 8 positions agree with TRBD1. Germline CDR1 reads SNHLY; CDR2 reads FYNNEI. V trimming: 6 bases; J trimming: 6 bases; junction bases outside the gene matches: 7. This CDR3 is built from 15 residues. DNA of the CDR3: TGTGCCAGCAGGGGGGGACAGGCGTTTAATTCACCCCTCCACTTT. As protein: CASRGGQAFNSPLHF.

This clone appeared a single time. This chain connects TRBV7-2 to TRBJ2-3; D possibly corresponds to TRBD2 (7 bases). V gave up 7 bases and J gave up 2 bases, with 19 bases separating them. The CDR3 is 16 residues long. Germline V gives CDR1 SGHTA, CDR2 FQGNSA. The CDR3 DNA reads TGTGCCAGCAACCGGGTGGGGGGGCCAAACACAGATACGCAGTATTTT. It translates to CASNRVGGPNTDTQYF. Based on the CDR3 plus reference TRBV7-2 and TRBJ2-3, the full variable domain is GAGVSQSPSNKVTEKGKDVELRCDPISGHTALYWYRQSLGQGLEFLIYFQGNSAPDKSGLPSDRFSAERTGGSVSTLTIQRTQQEDSAVYLCASNRVGGPNTDTQYFGPGTRLTVL.

The chain's CDR3 is CASAAGVREQYF. Written as DNA, the CDR3 is TGCGCCAGCGCTGCGGGAGTCAGGGAGCAGTACTTC. This chain uses TRBV23-1 with TRBJ2-7; 7 bases match TRBD2. TRBV23-1 is assigned to the ORF class and has an uncertain function. The CDR3 sequence is 12 residues long. Trimming cost V 8 bases and J 7 bases; bases outside gene matches: 8.